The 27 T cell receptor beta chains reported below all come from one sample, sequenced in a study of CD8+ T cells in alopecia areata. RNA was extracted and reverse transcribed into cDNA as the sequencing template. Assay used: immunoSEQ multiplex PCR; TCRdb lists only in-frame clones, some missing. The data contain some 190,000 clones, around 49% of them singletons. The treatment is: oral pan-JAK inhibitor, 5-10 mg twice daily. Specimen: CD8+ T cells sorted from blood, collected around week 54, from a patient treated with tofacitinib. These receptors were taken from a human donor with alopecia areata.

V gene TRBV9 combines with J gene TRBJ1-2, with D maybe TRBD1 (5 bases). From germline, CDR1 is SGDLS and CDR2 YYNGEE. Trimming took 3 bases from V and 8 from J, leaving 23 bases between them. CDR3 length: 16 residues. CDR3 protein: CASSARGYRGAEGYTF. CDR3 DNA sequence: TGTGCCAGCAGCGCTCGAGGCTACCGAGGGGCGGAAGGCTACACCTTC.

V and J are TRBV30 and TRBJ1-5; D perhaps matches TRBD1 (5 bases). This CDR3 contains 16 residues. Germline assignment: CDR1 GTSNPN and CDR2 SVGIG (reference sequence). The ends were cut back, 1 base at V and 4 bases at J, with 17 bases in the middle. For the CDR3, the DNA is TGTGCCTGGAGTGCCCCCCGGGGACCCCTGAATCAGCCCCAGCATTTT. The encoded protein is CAWSAPRGPLNQPQHF.

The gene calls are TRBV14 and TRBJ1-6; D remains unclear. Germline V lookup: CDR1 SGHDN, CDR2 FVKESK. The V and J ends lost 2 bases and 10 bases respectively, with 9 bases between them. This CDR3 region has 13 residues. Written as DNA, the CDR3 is TGTGCCAGCAGCCAAACGGGCGAATCACCCCTCCACTTT. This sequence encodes CASSQTGESPLHF.

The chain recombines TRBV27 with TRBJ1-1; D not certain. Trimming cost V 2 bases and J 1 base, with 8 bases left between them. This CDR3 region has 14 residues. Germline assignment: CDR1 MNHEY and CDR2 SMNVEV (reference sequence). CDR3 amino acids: CASSLMGTNTEAFF. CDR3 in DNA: TGTGCCAGCAGTTTAATGGGTACGAACACTGAAGCTTTCTTT.

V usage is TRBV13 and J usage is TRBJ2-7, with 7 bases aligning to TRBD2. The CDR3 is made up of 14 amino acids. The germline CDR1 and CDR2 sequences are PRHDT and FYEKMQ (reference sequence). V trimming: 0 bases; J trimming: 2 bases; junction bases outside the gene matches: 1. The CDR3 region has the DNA TGTGCCAGCAGCTTAGGAGGGAGGGCCTACGAGCAGTACTTC. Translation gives CASSLGGRAYEQYF.

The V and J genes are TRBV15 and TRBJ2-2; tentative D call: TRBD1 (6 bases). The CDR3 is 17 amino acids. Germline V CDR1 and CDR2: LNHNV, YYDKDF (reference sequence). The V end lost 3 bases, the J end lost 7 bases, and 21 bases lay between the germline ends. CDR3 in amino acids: CATSSLTTGPGSGELFF. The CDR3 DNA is TGTGCCACCAGCAGCCTTACCACAGGGCCGGGGAGCGGGGAGCTGTTTTTT.

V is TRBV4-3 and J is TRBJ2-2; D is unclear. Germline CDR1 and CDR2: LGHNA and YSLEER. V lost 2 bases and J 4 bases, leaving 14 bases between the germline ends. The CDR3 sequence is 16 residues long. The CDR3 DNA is TGCGCCAGCAGCCAATCGGTGGGCATGGTCACCGGGGAGCTGTTTTTT. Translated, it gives CASSQSVGMVTGELFF.

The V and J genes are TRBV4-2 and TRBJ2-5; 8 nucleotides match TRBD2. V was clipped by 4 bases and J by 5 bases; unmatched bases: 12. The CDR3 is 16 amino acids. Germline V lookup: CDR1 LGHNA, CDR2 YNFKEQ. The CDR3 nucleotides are TGTGCCAGCAGCCCAGCCGGCGGGACTAGTGGGGAGACCCAGTACTTC. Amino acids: CASSPAGGTSGETQYF.

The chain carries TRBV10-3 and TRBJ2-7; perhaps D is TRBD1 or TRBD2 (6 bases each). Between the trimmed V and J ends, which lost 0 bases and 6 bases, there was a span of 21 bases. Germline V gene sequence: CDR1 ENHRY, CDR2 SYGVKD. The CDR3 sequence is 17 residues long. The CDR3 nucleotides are TGTGCCATCAGTGAGTCGGGAGGAGGCAGGGGCTTCGTCGAGCAGTACTTC. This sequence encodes CAISESGGGRGFVEQYF.

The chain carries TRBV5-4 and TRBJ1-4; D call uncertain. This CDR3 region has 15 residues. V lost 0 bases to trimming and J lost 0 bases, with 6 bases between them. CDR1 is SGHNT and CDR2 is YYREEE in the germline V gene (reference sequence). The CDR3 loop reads CASSLGGATNEKLFF. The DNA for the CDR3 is TGTGCCAGCAGCTTGGGTGGTGCAACTAATGAAAAACTGTTTTTT.

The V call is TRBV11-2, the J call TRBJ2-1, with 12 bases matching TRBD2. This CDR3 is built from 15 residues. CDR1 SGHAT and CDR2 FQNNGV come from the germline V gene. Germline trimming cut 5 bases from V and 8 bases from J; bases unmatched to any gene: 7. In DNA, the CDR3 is TGTGCCAGCAGCCAGCTAGCGGGGGGGCGAGATGAGCAGTTCTTC. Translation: CASSQLAGGRDEQFF. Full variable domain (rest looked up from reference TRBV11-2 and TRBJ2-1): EAGVAQSPRYKIIEKRQSVAFWCNPISGHATLYWYQQILGQGPKLLIQFQNNGVVDDSQLPKDRFSAERLKGVDSTLKIQPAKLEDSAVYLCASSQLAGGRDEQFFGPGTRLTVL.

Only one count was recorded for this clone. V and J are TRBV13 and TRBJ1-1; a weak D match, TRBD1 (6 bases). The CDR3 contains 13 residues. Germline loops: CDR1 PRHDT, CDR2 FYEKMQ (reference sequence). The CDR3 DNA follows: TGTGCAGTACCGGGGGGCGGAAACACTGAAGCTTTCTTT. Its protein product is CAVPGGGNTEAFF.

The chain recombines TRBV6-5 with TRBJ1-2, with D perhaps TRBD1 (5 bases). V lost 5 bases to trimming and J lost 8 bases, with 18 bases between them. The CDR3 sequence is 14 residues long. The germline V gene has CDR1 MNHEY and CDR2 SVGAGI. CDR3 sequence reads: CASSRQPWGEGYTF. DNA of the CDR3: TGTGCCAGCAGTCGACAGCCTTGGGGGGAAGGCTACACCTTC.

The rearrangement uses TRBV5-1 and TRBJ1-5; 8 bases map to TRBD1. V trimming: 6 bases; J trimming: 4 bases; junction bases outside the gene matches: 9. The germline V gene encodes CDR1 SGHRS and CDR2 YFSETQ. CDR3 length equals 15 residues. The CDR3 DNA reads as TGCGCCAGCACCTCGTCACAGGGGGTAAATCAGCCCCAGCATTTT. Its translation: CASTSSQGVNQPQHF.

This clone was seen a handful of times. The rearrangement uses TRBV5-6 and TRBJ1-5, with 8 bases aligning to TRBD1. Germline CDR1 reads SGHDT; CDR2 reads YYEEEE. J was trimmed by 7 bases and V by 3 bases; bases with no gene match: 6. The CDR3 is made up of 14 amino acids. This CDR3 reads CASSSTGTGQPQHF. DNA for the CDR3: TGTGCCAGCAGCTCGACCGGGACAGGACAGCCCCAGCATTTT.

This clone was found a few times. The chain's CDR3 is CASASTGELFF. As DNA, the CDR3 is TGTGCCAGCGCAAGCACCGGGGAGCTGTTTTTT. The chain employs TRBV6-5 and TRBJ2-2; D remains unclear. Germline lookup yields CDR1 MNHEY and CDR2 SVGAGI. The CDR3 spans 11 residues. The ends were cut back, 8 bases at V and 4 bases at J, with 5 bases in the middle.

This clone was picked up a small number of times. This chain's CDR3 is CSVVTVGDRAVSGANVLTF. The CDR3 DNA follows: TGCAGCGTTGTAACAGTCGGAGATAGGGCCGTCTCTGGGGCCAACGTCCTGACTTTC. This chain links TRBV29-1 with TRBJ2-6; D gene ambiguous. Germline CDR1 and CDR2: SQVTM and ANQGSEA. This CDR3 spans 19 amino acids. V was shortened by 4 bases and J by 0 bases, with 22 bases between the two germline ends.

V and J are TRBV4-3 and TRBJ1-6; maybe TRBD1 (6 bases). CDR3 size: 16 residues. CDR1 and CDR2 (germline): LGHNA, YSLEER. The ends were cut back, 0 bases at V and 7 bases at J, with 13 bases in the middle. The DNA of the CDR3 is TGCGCCAGCAGCCAAGAAGGGGGGGATCTAAATTCACCCCTCCACTTT. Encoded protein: CASSQEGGDLNSPLHF.

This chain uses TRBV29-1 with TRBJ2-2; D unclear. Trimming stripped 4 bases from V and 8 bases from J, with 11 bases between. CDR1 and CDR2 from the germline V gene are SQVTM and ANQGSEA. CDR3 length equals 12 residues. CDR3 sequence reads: CSVAGPRGELFF. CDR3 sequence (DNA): TGCAGCGTTGCCGGTCCTCGGGGGGAGCTGTTTTTT.

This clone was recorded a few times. CDR3 in DNA: TGTGCCAGCAGAAGACAGGGCTACCCGAACACTGAAGCTTTCTTT. The encoded protein is CASRRQGYPNTEAFF. The chain carries TRBV6-5 and TRBJ1-1, with 7 positions matching TRBD1. Losses at the gene ends were 6 bases for V and 1 base for J; bases not matched to a gene: 8. The germline V gene has CDR1 MNHEY and CDR2 SVGAGI. This CDR3 contains 15 residues.

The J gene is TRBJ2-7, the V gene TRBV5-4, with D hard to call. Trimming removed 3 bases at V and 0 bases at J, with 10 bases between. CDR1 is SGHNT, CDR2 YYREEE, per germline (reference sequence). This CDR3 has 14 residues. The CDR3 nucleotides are TGTGCCAGCAGCTCGGAAGACAACTCCTACGAGCAGTACTTC. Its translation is CASSSEDNSYEQYF.

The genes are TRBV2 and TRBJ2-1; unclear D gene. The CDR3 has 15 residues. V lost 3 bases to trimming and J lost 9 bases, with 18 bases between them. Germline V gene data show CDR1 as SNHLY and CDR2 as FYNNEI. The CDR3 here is CASSEIGSINGEQFF. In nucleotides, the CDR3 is TGTGCCAGCAGTGAGATAGGTAGCATTAACGGTGAGCAGTTCTTC. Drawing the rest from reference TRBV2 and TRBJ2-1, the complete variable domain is EPEVTQTPSHQVTQMGQEVILRCVPISNHLYFYWYRQILGQKVEFLVSFYNNEISEKSEIFDDQFSVERPDGSNFTLKIRSTKLEDSAMYFCASSEIGSINGEQFFGPGTRLTVL.

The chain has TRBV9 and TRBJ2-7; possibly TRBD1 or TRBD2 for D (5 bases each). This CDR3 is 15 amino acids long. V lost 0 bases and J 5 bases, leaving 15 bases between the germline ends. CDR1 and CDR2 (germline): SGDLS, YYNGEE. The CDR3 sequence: CASSVAGTLIDEQYF. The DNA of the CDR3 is TGTGCCAGCAGCGTAGCCGGGACGCTTATCGACGAGCAGTACTTC.

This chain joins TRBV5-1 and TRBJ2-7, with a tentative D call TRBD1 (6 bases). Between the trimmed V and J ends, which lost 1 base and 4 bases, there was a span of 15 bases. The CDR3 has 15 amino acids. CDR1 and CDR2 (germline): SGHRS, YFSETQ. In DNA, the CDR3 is TGCGCCAGCAGCTTGACAGGGCAACGGGGATACGAGCAGTACTTC. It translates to CASSLTGQRGYEQYF.

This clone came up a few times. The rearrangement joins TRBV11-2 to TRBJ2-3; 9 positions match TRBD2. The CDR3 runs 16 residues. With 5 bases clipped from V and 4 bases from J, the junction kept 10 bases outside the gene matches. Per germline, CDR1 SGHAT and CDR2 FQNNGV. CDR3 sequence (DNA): TGTGCCAGCAGCCCACCAAGCGGGAGGCTCCCAGATACGCAGTATTTT. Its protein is CASSPPSGRLPDTQYF.

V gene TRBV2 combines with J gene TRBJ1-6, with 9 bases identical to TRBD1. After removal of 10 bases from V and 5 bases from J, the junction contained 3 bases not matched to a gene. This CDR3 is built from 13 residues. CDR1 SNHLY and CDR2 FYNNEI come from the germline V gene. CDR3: CATDRGNNSPLHF. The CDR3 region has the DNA TGTGCCACGGACAGGGGTAATAATTCACCCCTCCACTTT. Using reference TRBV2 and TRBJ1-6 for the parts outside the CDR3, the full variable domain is EPEVTQTPSHQVTQMGQEVILRCVPISNHLYFYWYRQILGQKVEFLVSFYNNEISEKSEIFDDQFSVERPDGSNFTLKIRSTKLEDSAMYFCATDRGNNSPLHFGNGTRLTVT.

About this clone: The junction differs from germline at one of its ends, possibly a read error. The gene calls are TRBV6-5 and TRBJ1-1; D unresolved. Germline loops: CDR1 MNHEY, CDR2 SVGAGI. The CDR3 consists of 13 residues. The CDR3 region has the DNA TGTGCCATCAGTTCCAAAGGGAACACTGAAGCTTTCTTT. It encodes CAISSKGNTEAFF.